The sequence of this T cell receptor (beta chain) was determined in a study of CD8 T cells in Susac syndrome. This clonotype was seen a single time. From germline, CDR1 is SQVTM and CDR2 ANQGSEA. The CDR3 runs to 12 residues. The V gene end was trimmed by 1 base and the J gene end by 6 bases; junction bases not matched to a gene: 0. With random hexamers, roughly 0.5 to 1 ug RNA was reverse transcribed. A single record per CDR3 protein comes from TCRdb applying MiXCR to the immunoSEQ multiplex PCR reads. The data show some 160,000 distinct CDR3 sequences, around 95% seen once. Sequenced sample: CD4+ T cells from PBMCs. The sequence came from a human donor with Susac syndrome. The chain carries TRBV29-1 and TRBJ2-1; 7 nucleotides agree with TRBD2. CDR3 nucleotides: TGCAGCGTTGAAGGGGGGGGCAATGAGCAGTTCTTC. Encoded protein: CSVEGGGNEQFF.